One TCR beta chain is described in this entry. This entry belongs to a study of control samples from healthy donors and cancer patients. Produced via immunoSEQ multiplex PCR; TCRdb's table is partial and in-frame only. This sample yields 110,000 to 150,000 clones, of which 85% to 95% are seen a single time; about 12% belongs to the top ten. The CDR3 is 14 residues long. V was pared by 4 bases and J by 4 bases, with 4 bases of the junction left unmatched. The germline V gene encodes CDR1 MNHEY and CDR2 SVGAGI. This chain uses TRBV6-5 with TRBJ1-3; 7 bases are shared with TRBD1. The clonotype was recovered from a man between 40 and 49 years old in good health. Material for sequencing was blood. Here the CDR3 reads CASSSTGEGNTIYF. The CDR3 DNA reads TGTGCCAGCAGTTCCACAGGGGAGGGAAACACCATATATTTT.